The 28 T cell receptor beta chains in this list originate from one sample, sequenced in a study of blood T cell repertoires in COVID-19. The method was immunoSEQ multiplex PCR; TCRdb's version includes in-frame clones alone and lacks a portion of them. The sample yields about 130,000 clones, 84% seen once. Sequencing was performed on peripheral blood. These receptors all stem from a human donor in a cohort sampled during active COVID-19.

V and J are TRBV6-1 and TRBJ1-2; TRBD1 aligns across 7 bases. The V segment lost 4 bases and the J segment 4 bases; nucleotides outside the gene matches: 15. The germline gives CDR1 MNHNS, CDR2 SASEGT. The CDR3 totals 17 residues. The CDR3 nucleotides are TGTGCCAGCAGTGGCGGAATAGGGGGCGTAGGGTCCTATGGCTACACCTTC. Translation gives CASSGGIGGVGSYGYTF.

The J gene is TRBJ1-6, the V gene TRBV5-1; D gene uncertain. Looked up from germline, CDR1 is SGHRS and CDR2 is YFSETQ. This CDR3 is 14 amino acids long. Trimming pared 0 bases from V and 8 bases from J, leaving 9 bases between. CDR3 nucleotides: TGCGCCAGCAGCTTGGCCATCAGATATTCACCCCTCCACTTT. Protein product: CASSLAIRYSPLHF.

The genes are TRBV25-1 and TRBJ1-1, with a tentative D call TRBD1 (5 bases). Germline V lookup: CDR1 MGHDK, CDR2 SYGVNS. The CDR3 spans 16 residues. The V and J ends lost 2 bases and 4 bases respectively, with 17 bases between them. CDR3 DNA sequence: TGTGCCAGCAGTGAAAGAGAGGGTAGGGGACTCACTGAAGCTTTCTTT. Protein product: CASSEREGRGLTEAFF.

The chain links TRBV7-6 to TRBJ2-7; 7 nucleotides match TRBD1. The CDR3 covers 15 residues. Trimming cost V 5 bases and J 2 bases; bases outside gene matches: 9. Per germline, CDR1 SGHVS and CDR2 FNYEAQ. As DNA, the CDR3 is TGTGCCAGCAGCCCAGGGACAGCTCTACCCTACGAGCAGTACTTC. It yields the protein CASSPGTALPYEQYF.

The chain recombines TRBV10-3 with TRBJ1-1, with D perhaps TRBD1 (6 bases). The CDR3 loop spans 16 amino acids. With 0 bases removed from V and 0 bases from J, the gap between germline ends came to 11 bases. CDR1 is ENHRY and CDR2 is SYGVKD in the germline V gene. Written as DNA, the CDR3 is TGTGCCATCAGTGAGTCCGTGGCAGGGGTGAACACTGAAGCTTTCTTT. This codes for CAISESVAGVNTEAFF.

The chain is built from TRBV11-3 and TRBJ2-3, with 7 bases aligning to TRBD2. CDR3 size: 14 residues. J lost 12 bases, V lost 5 bases, and 14 bases had no gene match. Germline V gene lookup returns CDR1 SGHNT and CDR2 YENEEA. The DNA for the CDR3 is TGTGCCAGCAGCCCGGGGGGTATAGCGGGCCCCCAGTATTTT. Translation: CASSPGGIAGPQYF.

The chain is built from TRBV6-5 and TRBJ2-7; a possible D gene is TRBD2 (6 bases). CDR3 length equals 14 residues. Germline CDR1 MNHEY, CDR2 SVGAGI. Trimming removed 8 bases at V and 2 bases at J, with 16 bases between. The CDR3 nucleotides read TGTGCCAGCGGGAGGAGCCCCTCGACCTACGAGCAGTACTTC. Translation: CASGRSPSTYEQYF.

Of note for this clone: The sample holds other DNA sequences that translate to the same CDR3. The CDR3 loop reads CASSAGQGNYGYTF. The CDR3 DNA sequence: TGTGCCAGCAGCGCCGGACAGGGCAACTATGGCTACACCTTC. The rearrangement links TRBV9 to TRBJ1-2, with 8 positions matching TRBD1. V was pared by 3 bases and J by 2 bases, with 3 bases of the junction left unmatched. The V gene's germline CDR1 is SGDLS and CDR2 YYNGEE. The CDR3 loop spans 14 amino acids.

This CDR3 is CASSPGQGNHQPQHF. The CDR3 nucleotides are TGTGCCAGCAGCCCTGGACAGGGTAATCATCAGCCCCAGCATTTT. The chain recombines TRBV11-3 with TRBJ1-5; 8 bases align to TRBD1. V was clipped by 5 bases and J by 5 bases; unmatched bases: 8. This CDR3 has 15 residues. Germline CDR1 reads SGHNT; CDR2 reads YENEEA. Together with reference TRBV11-3 and TRBJ1-5, the CDR3 gives the full variable domain: EAGVVQSPRYKIIEKKQPVAFWCNPISGHNTLYWYLQNLGQGPELLIRYENEEAVDDSQLPKDRFSAERLKGVDSTLKIQPAELGDSAVYLCASSPGQGNHQPQHFGDGTRLSIL.

This clone was counted a single time. This chain uses TRBV7-9 with TRBJ1-1; no clear D. The ends were cut back, 0 bases at V and 0 bases at J, with 8 bases in the middle. The V gene's germline CDR1 is SEHNR and CDR2 FQNEAQ (reference sequence). CDR3 length equals 15 residues. CDR3 loop: CASSLAQTMNTEAFF. Here the CDR3 DNA reads TGTGCCAGCAGCTTAGCCCAAACAATGAACACTGAAGCTTTCTTT.

The rearrangement links TRBV30 to TRBJ1-1; maybe TRBD1 (5 bases). The CDR3 has 14 residues. V lost 4 bases and J 5 bases, leaving 17 bases between the germline ends. Germline-derived CDR1 and CDR2 are GTSNPN and SVGIG (reference sequence). The CDR3 bases are TGTGCCTGGAAGTTCGCTCAGGGAGGGACTGAAGCTTTCTTT. Its protein product is CAWKFAQGGTEAFF.

The chain couples TRBV5-1 to TRBJ2-7; 7 nucleotides match TRBD1. With 3 bases clipped from V and 2 bases from J, the junction kept 5 bases outside the gene matches. In germline, CDR1 is SGHRS, CDR2 YFSETQ. CDR3 length equals 14 residues. The DNA of the CDR3 is TGCGCCAGCAGCTGGGGGACAGCCACCTACGAGCAGTACTTC. It codes for CASSWGTATYEQYF.

This chain links TRBV12-3 or TRBV12-4 with TRBJ1-5; TRBD1 matches at 7 bases. Trimming took 7 bases from V and 2 from J; bases not matched to a gene: 2. The CDR3 spans 13 residues. CDR3 sequence reads: CASKGAGNQPQHF. The CDR3 nucleotides read TGTGCCAGCAAGGGGGCAGGCAATCAGCCCCAGCATTTT.

V gene TRBV5-1 combines with J gene TRBJ2-5; a weak D match, TRBD1 (6 bases). V lost 2 bases, J lost 5 bases, and 19 bases lay in between. This CDR3 has 16 residues. Germline CDR1 SGHRS, CDR2 YFSETQ. The CDR3 here is CASSFNGGLAGETQYF. In DNA, the CDR3 is TGCGCCAGCAGCTTTAATGGGGGCCTCGCCGGGGAGACCCAGTACTTC.

The chain is built from TRBV6-4 and TRBJ2-3; TRBD2 matches 9 bases. V shed 0 bases and J 4 bases; nucleotides not matched to a gene: 5. The CDR3 consists of 16 residues. Germline loops: CDR1 MRHNA, CDR2 SNTAGT. DNA for the CDR3: TGTGCCAGCAGTGACTCTAGCGGGGGAGCCTCAGATACGCAGTATTTT. Translating it yields CASSDSSGGASDTQYF.

The chain uses TRBV5-4 and TRBJ2-5; D ambiguous. Germline CDR1 reads SGHNT; CDR2 reads YYREEE (reference sequence). This CDR3 has 15 amino acids. V was trimmed by 0 bases and J by 2 bases, leaving 11 bases between them. CDR3 DNA: TGTGCCAGCAGCTTGGGACCGACTTTTCAAGAGACCCAGTACTTC. It is translated as CASSLGPTFQETQYF.

The chain uses TRBV11-2 and TRBJ2-2; D might be TRBD2 (5 bases). This CDR3 is built from 17 residues. CDR1 is SGHAT and CDR2 is FQNNGV in the germline V gene. V was pared by 4 bases and J by 2 bases, with 17 bases between. CDR3 in amino acids: CASSSQWVGLNTGELFF. The DNA of the CDR3 is TGTGCCAGCAGCTCCCAGTGGGTAGGACTTAACACCGGGGAGCTGTTTTTT.

The J gene is TRBJ1-1, the V gene TRBV6-1; unclear D gene. The germline V gene encodes CDR1 MNHNS and CDR2 SASEGT. With 2 bases removed from V and 11 bases from J, the gap between germline ends came to 9 bases. This CDR3 region has 11 residues. Here the CDR3 DNA reads TGTGCCAGCAGTGAATCGTCGGAGGCTTTCTTT. Amino acid sequence: CASSESSEAFF.

The genes are TRBV30 and TRBJ2-2; unclear D gene. The germline CDR1 and CDR2 sequences are GTSNPN and SVGIG (reference sequence). Between the trimmed V and J ends, which lost 0 bases and 7 bases, there was a span of 6 bases. This CDR3 is 12 amino acids long. The CDR3 reads CAWSVLNGELFF. In DNA, the CDR3 is TGTGCCTGGAGTGTACTAAACGGGGAGCTGTTTTTT.

This clone was seen just once. The chain links TRBV27 to TRBJ1-2; TRBD1 might be the D (5 bases). CDR3 size: 15 residues. V gave up 0 bases and J gave up 3 bases, with 11 bases separating them. Per the germline V gene, CDR1 is MNHEY and CDR2 is SMNVEV (reference sequence). CDR3: CASSLSLGRDYGYTF. The CDR3, as DNA: TGTGCCAGCAGTTTATCCTTGGGCAGGGACTATGGCTACACCTTC.

The chain joins TRBV27 to TRBJ2-7; perhaps TRBD1 as D (6 bases). Between the trimmed V and J ends, which lost 4 bases and 3 bases, there was a span of 13 bases. Germline V gene lookup returns CDR1 MNHEY and CDR2 SMNVEV (reference sequence). This CDR3 spans 14 amino acids. CDR3 DNA: TGTGCCAGCAGTTCCTACAGGGAGATCTACGAGCAGTACTTC. Encoded protein: CASSSYREIYEQYF.

The chain is built from TRBV3-1 (or the pseudogene TRBV3-2) and TRBJ1-1; D is perhaps TRBD1 (5 bases). CDR3 length: 13 amino acids. Germline-derived CDR1 and CDR2 are LGHDT and YNNKEL (reference sequence). V lost 0 bases and J lost 6, with 8 bases in between. CDR3: CASSQEPRAEAFF. In nucleotides, the CDR3 is TGTGCCAGCAGCCAAGAACCCAGGGCTGAAGCTTTCTTT.

This clone was seen only once. The CDR3 here is CASSSRAGGAYSNQPQHF. The CDR3 nucleotides are TGTGCCAGCAGCTCGCGGGCAGGGGGAGCCTATAGCAATCAGCCCCAGCATTTT. V gene TRBV11-2 combines with J gene TRBJ1-5; TRBD1 matches 7 bases. Germline lookup yields CDR1 SGHAT and CDR2 FQNNGV. J was trimmed by 0 bases and V by 4 bases; bases with no gene match: 12. CDR3 length equals 18 residues. The full variable domain, with the rest looked up from reference TRBV11-2 and TRBJ1-5, is EAGVAQSPRYKIIEKRQSVAFWCNPISGHATLYWYQQILGQGPKLLIQFQNNGVVDDSQLPKDRFSAERLKGVDSTLKIQPAKLEDSAVYLCASSSRAGGAYSNQPQHFGDGTRLSIL.

The rearrangement joins TRBV20-1 to TRBJ2-4; no clear D gene. The germline V gene has CDR1 DFQATT and CDR2 SNEGSKA (reference sequence). Trimming left V 7 bases short and J 10 bases short, with 14 bases between. CDR3 size: 11 residues. CDR3 DNA: TGCAGTGGAGATAGAGGTTCTATTCAGTACTTC. As protein: CSGDRGSIQYF.

This clone was found many times. The chain combines TRBV20-1 with TRBJ1-1; D is unclear. The CDR3 extends over 11 amino acids. Germline V gene lookup returns CDR1 DFQATT and CDR2 SNEGSKA (reference sequence). Trimming cost V 5 bases and J 4 bases, with 8 bases left between them. The CDR3 sequence is CSAPGVTEAFF. DNA of the CDR3: TGCAGTGCTCCCGGGGTCACTGAAGCTTTCTTT.

The chain uses TRBV4-1 and TRBJ2-3; 9 nucleotides line up with TRBD2. The CDR3 runs 20 residues. CDR1 and CDR2 from the germline V gene are MGHRA and YSYEKL. The V gene end was trimmed by 0 bases and the J gene end by 3 bases; junction bases not matched to a gene: 16. The CDR3 bases are TGCGCCAGCAGCCAAGATCTTGTGCGTGCTGTCCTAGCGGGGACAGATACGCAGTATTTT. Amino acid sequence: CASSQDLVRAVLAGTDTQYF.

This rearrangement joins TRBV5-1 to TRBJ1-2, with TRBD1 matching over 8 bases. V lost 4 bases and J lost 4; bases outside the gene matches: 12. CDR3 length equals 16 residues. Germline lookup yields CDR1 SGHRS and CDR2 YFSETQ. In DNA, the CDR3 is TGCGCCAGCAGCAAAACACCGGGACAGGTTGGCTATGGCTACACCTTC. Amino acid sequence: CASSKTPGQVGYGYTF.

This clone was found once. The genes are TRBV5-5 and TRBJ2-3, with D perhaps TRBD1 (5 bases). The V and J ends lost 2 bases and 0 bases respectively, with 13 bases between them. The CDR3 is 16 amino acids. CDR1 and CDR2 (germline): SGHKS, YYEKEE (reference sequence). DNA for the CDR3: TGTGCCAGCAGCTTATCTGGGGCTCTTAGCACAGATACGCAGTATTTT. Its protein is CASSLSGALSTDTQYF.